This passage covers 8 T cell receptor beta chains from one sample sequenced in a study of siplizumab effects on memory and regulatory T cells. Using immunoSEQ multiplex PCR, the repertoire was profiled, and TCRdb retains in-frame clones only, with some absent. The sample holds around 100,000 clones, roughly 93% seen once. The sequencing sample was made of non-Treg CD4+ T cells sorted from blood. These receptors were taken from a human donor in good health.

The CDR3 region has the DNA TGTGCCAGCACCCTAGGGGGGACAGGGACCAGAGAAGCTTTCTTT. It specifies CASTLGGTGTREAFF. The chain uses TRBV28 and TRBJ1-1; TRBD1 aligns across 9 bases. The V segment lost 7 bases and the J segment 8 bases; nucleotides outside the gene matches: 14. CDR1 and CDR2 (germline): MDHEN, SYDVKM. CDR3 length: 15 residues.

The table lists this clone with a count of one. The chain carries TRBV5-1 and TRBJ2-3; possibly TRBD1 for D (5 bases). V gave up 0 bases and J gave up 4 bases, with 9 bases separating them. The CDR3 spans 14 residues. In germline, CDR1 is SGHRS, CDR2 YFSETQ. CDR3 DNA: TGCGCCAGCAGCTTGGTAAGGGGCCCAGATACGCAGTATTTT. It yields the protein CASSLVRGPDTQYF.

This rearrangement joins TRBV6-5 to TRBJ2-7, with TRBD1 identical over 9 bases. There are 14 residues in the CDR3. V lost 5 bases to trimming and J lost 4 bases; unmatched junction nucleotides: 6. Germline CDR1 is MNHEY and CDR2 is SVGAGI. The CDR3 DNA follows: TGTGCCAGCAGTGGGGGACAGGGTCAATACGAGCAGTACTTC. It yields the protein CASSGGQGQYEQYF.

The chain is built from TRBV6-5 and TRBJ1-2; tentatively, D is TRBD1 (5 bases). V was trimmed by 7 bases and J by 7 bases, leaving 16 bases between them. This CDR3 has 13 residues. Germline lookup yields CDR1 MNHEY and CDR2 SVGAGI. The CDR3 loop is CASIPTWGGGYTF. In nucleotides, the CDR3 is TGTGCCAGCATTCCCACCTGGGGGGGTGGCTACACCTTC.

The J gene is TRBJ1-6, the V gene TRBV9; TRBD1 might be the D (6 bases). The CDR3 is 14 amino acids. Trimming removed 3 bases from V and 7 bases from J, with 11 bases in between. Per the germline V gene, CDR1 is SGDLS and CDR2 is YYNGEE. Here the CDR3 DNA reads TGTGCCAGCAGCGGGACAGCGATCAATTCACCCCTCCACTTT. Protein sequence: CASSGTAINSPLHF.

V is TRBV19 and J is TRBJ1-2; a possible D gene is TRBD1 (6 bases). V was trimmed by 3 bases and J by 2 bases, leaving 16 bases between them. The CDR3 runs to 16 residues. Germline V gene data show CDR1 as LNHDA and CDR2 as SQIVND (reference sequence). The CDR3: CASSILDNRVNYGYTF. The CDR3 DNA reads TGTGCCAGTAGTATTTTGGATAACAGGGTGAACTATGGCTACACCTTC.

The V gene is TRBV29-1, the J gene TRBJ2-3; 11 nucleotides line up with TRBD2. The ends lost 8 bases at V and 1 base at J; junction bases unmatched: 5. Germline V CDR1 and CDR2: SQVTM, ANQGSEA. The CDR3 has 14 amino acids. The CDR3 spells CSSRLAGRTDTQYF. CDR3 sequence (DNA): TGCAGCTCCCGACTAGCGGGGCGCACAGATACGCAGTATTTT.

J is TRBJ2-7 and V is TRBV10-3; 14 bases align to TRBD2. The CDR3 contains 16 residues. CDR1 and CDR2 from the germline V gene are ENHRY and SYGVKD. Losses at the gene ends were 4 bases for V and 6 bases for J; bases not matched to a gene: 8. The CDR3: CAISAAGTSGSGEQYF. The CDR3 bases are TGTGCCATCAGTGCCGCCGGGACTAGCGGGAGTGGCGAGCAGTACTTC.